One T cell receptor (beta chain) is described in this entry. What antigen it recognizes has not been identified. Base qualities were left out, and no much larger clone turns up one base away. This sample is drawn from a study of blood T cell repertoires in COVID-19 (dated by TCRdb to between 2020 and 2021). As for the study more broadly: The collaborator samples originated in the United States, Italy and Spain and spanned the acute and convalescent phases of COVID-19. The material from the prospective study consisted of cDNA or gDNA derived from T cells, B-cell-depleted T cells, or PBMCs. HLA class I and class II types, where available, came from metadata supplied by the sample provider rather than from assay-based typing. The sample metadata nearly always contained a de-identified subject ID, COVID-19 status, age in years and sex. A freely available public database, intended as a resource for researchers studying the immune response to SARS-CoV-2, is where the repertoires were released. Deeply sampled blood TCRbeta repertoires from subjects exposed to, actively infected with, or recovered from COVID-19 were included in the dataset. The samples were drawn from the first 160 participants of the ongoing ImmuneRACE study and from some 1,300 subjects provided by 6 global collaborators.

Broader findings and caveats from the paper: The quantity of clinical and demographic metadata differed by source and by participant and was supplied without curation.

The CDR3 starts with the cysteine, ends with the phenylalanine, and has 15 residues. Of all the DNA, just the CDR3 is kept, 45 bases in frame from base 1. Unmatched junction bases come to 9, with V trimmed by 5 bases and J by 4 bases. The CDR1 and CDR2 encoded by the germline V gene are SGHVS and FQNEAQ. Each collaborating institution followed its own protocols to collect whole blood in K2EDTA tubes. For TCRbeta analysis, collaborator samples were shipped as frozen whole blood, as isolated PBMCs, or as DNA extracted from either sample type. The immunoSEQ Assay, a bias-controlled multiplex PCR, was used to amplify TCRbeta CDR3 regions from genomic DNA. The paper's data handling went like this. The number of nucleated cells in each sample was estimated by amplification of reference gene primers within the assay. To quantify the absolute abundance of each unique TCRbeta CDR3 rearrangement, sequence reads were collapsed and filtered. For each sample, productive Simpson clonality was calculated as the square root of Simpson's diversity index across productive rearrangements. TCRdb obtained this table from immuneACCESS and retained in-frame rearrangements with V and J assigned. These tables miss some clones; where compared with another copy, unresolved V genes account for less than half of the shortfall, and the remainder is unexplained. V and J calls and clone size come straight from that table; D and trimming were deduced from the DNA. A total of about 280,000 clones appear in this sample, approximately 85% of them only once. The ten largest make up 5.1% of the sample.

Sequenced input: peripheral blood. The clonotype originates from a man aged 45 to 65 with active or convalescent COVID-19. Here the chain combines TRBV7-8 and TRBJ2-5; TRBD1 aligns with 8 central bases. The nucleotide sequence is TGTGCCAGCAGCCGTCGGGCGGACAGGGCAGAGACCCAGTACTTC. Translated, this is CASSRRADRAETQYF.